This T cell receptor beta chain was identified during a study of blood T cell repertoires in COVID-19 (dated by TCRdb to the early 2020s). About the study as a whole: Samples covering the acute and convalescent phases of COVID-19 were provided by collaborators in the United States, Italy and Spain. The prospective study material was composed of cDNA or gDNA derived from T cells, B-cell-depleted T cells, or PBMCs. Deeply sampled blood TCRbeta repertoires from subjects exposed to, actively infected with, or recovered from COVID-19 were included in the dataset. The repertoires were released in a freely available public database intended as a resource for research on the immune response to SARS-CoV-2. Samples were obtained from the ongoing ImmuneRACE study (first 160 participants) and from about 1,300 subjects provided by 6 global collaborators. The sample metadata nearly always contained a de-identified subject ID, COVID-19 status, age in years and sex. Where available, HLA class I and class II types were obtained from metadata supplied by the sample provider rather than from assay-based typing.

Worth noting for this clone: The antigen this receptor binds is unknown. Base qualities were left out, and no much larger clone turns up one base away.

Each collaborating institution followed its own protocols to collect whole blood in K2EDTA tubes. For TCRbeta analysis, collaborators shipped samples in one of three forms: frozen whole blood, isolated PBMCs, or DNA extracted from either of those sample types. The CDR3 has 17 amino acids, counting the end cysteine and phenylalanine. Only the CDR3 portion is preserved as DNA: 51 bases, with reading frame beginning at the first base. CDR1 and CDR2 were assigned from the germline V gene as SGHVS and FQNEAQ. Germline trimming: 5 bases from V, 0 bases from J; junction bases outside gene matches: 9. TCRbeta CDR3 regions were amplified from genomic DNA by means of the immunoSEQ Assay, a bias-controlled multiplex PCR. In the original analysis: Within the assay, amplification of reference gene primers was used to estimate how many nucleated cells each sample contained. To quantify the absolute abundance of each unique TCRbeta CDR3 rearrangement, sequence reads were collapsed and filtered. For each sample, productive Simpson clonality was calculated by taking the square root of Simpson's diversity index across productive rearrangements. TCRdb took this table from immuneACCESS and kept in-frame rearrangements with V and J called. Such tables lack part of the clones; where checked against another copy, unresolved V genes explain under half of the gap, and the rest is unexplained. The V and J calls and clone size are taken from that table; D and trimming were inferred from the DNA. This sample is represented by under 95,000 clones; more than 75% of them were singletons. The ten largest clonotypes hold 0.95% to 1.5% of the sample.

On the study overall, not on this receptor specifically: How much clinical and demographic metadata was included differed by source and by participant, and the metadata was provided uncurated.

The rearrangement combines TRBV7-8 with TRBJ1-5; TRBD1 aligns with 8 central bases. The sequence was collected from a woman of 80 years or more with acute or convalescent COVID-19. The sequenced sample consisted of peripheral blood. The DNA sequence follows: TGTGCCAGCAGCCCCCGACAGGGGATCGTTAGCAATCAGCCCCAGCATTTT. Translated, this gives CASSPRQGIVSNQPQHF.